This T cell receptor beta chain stems from a study of T cells in Graves' hyperthyroidism and ophthalmopathy. Study in general: Peripheral blood specimens were obtained at initial diagnosis, prior to any treatment.

V was trimmed by 0 bases and J by 2 bases, leaving 9 bases between them. This CDR3 spans 14 amino acids. From germline, CDR1 is DFQATT and CDR2 SNEGSKA (reference sequence). The TCR beta CDR3 regions underwent amplification using RNA transcripts as the source. Researchers ran a first-round RT-PCR on the TCR CDR3 using the HTBI primer set. TCRdb re-called the multiplex PCR reads through MiXCR, storing one row per CDR3 protein. The sample has more than 600,000 distinct CDR3 sequences, approximately 16% seen once. This rearrangement joins TRBV20-1 to TRBJ2-3, with no clear D. This TCR came from a man between 18 and 35 years old with Graves' hyperthyroidism. Sequencing was done on a sample of blood. The DNA for the CDR3 is TGCAGTGCTAGAGATCTAGGATCCACAGATACGCAGTATTTT. Protein: CSARDLGSTDTQYF.